The rows below give T cell receptor beta chains drawn from one sample of a study of CD8+ T cells in alopecia areata. Produced via immunoSEQ multiplex PCR; TCRdb's table is partial and in-frame only. The data hold 90,000 or so clones, with around 40% observed a single time. The source was CD8+ T cells sorted from blood, collected at week 24, from a patient treated with tofacitinib. These receptors all stem from a human donor with alopecia areata. The CDR3 runs from the conserved cysteine through the conserved F or W. Each record gives: CDR3 length, J gene, V gene, clone size, D gene, CDR3 DNA, CDR3 protein. D genes are given only for firm matches. Clone size is stated in some rows and not others, as once, few, many or a class when expanded.

cdr3_length: 11
j_call: TRBJ2-7
v_call: TRBV19
clone_size: NA
d_call: NA
cdr3_nt: TGTGCCACCTACACGCCCTACGAGCAGTACTTC
cdr3_aa: CATYTPYEQYF

cdr3_length: 14
j_call: TRBJ1-1
v_call: TRBV27
clone_size: NA
d_call: TRBD1
cdr3_nt: TGTGCCAGCAGTTCACAGGGGTTGAACACTGAAGCTTTCTTT
cdr3_aa: CASSSQGLNTEAFF

cdr3_length: 15
j_call: TRBJ2-3
v_call: TRBV7-6
clone_size: few
d_call: NA
cdr3_nt: TGTGCCAGCAGCTTCCGGACAGATAGCACAGATACGCAGTATTTT
cdr3_aa: CASSFRTDSTDTQYF

cdr3_length: 14
j_call: TRBJ2-3
v_call: TRBV6-6
clone_size: NA
d_call: NA
cdr3_nt: TGTGCCAGCAGTCCTTTCTCGACTAGAGATACGCAGTATTTT
cdr3_aa: CASSPFSTRDTQYF

cdr3_length: 12
j_call: TRBJ2-1
v_call: TRBV29-1
clone_size: few
d_call: NA
cdr3_nt: TGCAGCGTTGTCGGTGATTTCTATGAGCAGTTCTTC
cdr3_aa: CSVVGDFYEQFF

cdr3_length: 14
j_call: TRBJ2-7
v_call: TRBV7-8
clone_size: NA
d_call: TRBD2
cdr3_nt: TGTGCCAGCAGCCTTGGGGCTAGCGGGTACGAGCAGTACTTC
cdr3_aa: CASSLGASGYEQYF

cdr3_length: 14
j_call: TRBJ1-1
v_call: TRBV7-9
clone_size: NA
d_call: NA
cdr3_nt: TGTGCCAGCAGCTTGACCCCTATGAACACTGAAGCTTTCTTT
cdr3_aa: CASSLTPMNTEAFF

cdr3_length: 12
j_call: TRBJ1-4
v_call: TRBV30
clone_size: NA
d_call: NA
cdr3_nt: TGTGCCTGGAGCCCGGGGAATGAAAAACTGTTTTTT
cdr3_aa: CAWSPGNEKLFF

cdr3_length: 13
j_call: TRBJ2-1
v_call: TRBV27
clone_size: NA
d_call: TRBD1
cdr3_nt: TGTGCCAGCAGTTCAAAGGGACAGGGAGAGCAGTTCTTC
cdr3_aa: CASSSKGQGEQFF

cdr3_length: 13
j_call: TRBJ1-4
v_call: TRBV5-1
clone_size: once
d_call: NA
cdr3_nt: TGCGCCAGCAGCTTCAGGGGAGCGGAAAAACTGTTTTTT
cdr3_aa: CASSFRGAEKLFF

cdr3_length: 13
j_call: TRBJ2-5
v_call: TRBV7-6
clone_size: NA
d_call: NA
cdr3_nt: TGTGCCAGCAGGCGGGACCGAGGGGGGACCCAGTACTTC
cdr3_aa: CASRRDRGGTQYF